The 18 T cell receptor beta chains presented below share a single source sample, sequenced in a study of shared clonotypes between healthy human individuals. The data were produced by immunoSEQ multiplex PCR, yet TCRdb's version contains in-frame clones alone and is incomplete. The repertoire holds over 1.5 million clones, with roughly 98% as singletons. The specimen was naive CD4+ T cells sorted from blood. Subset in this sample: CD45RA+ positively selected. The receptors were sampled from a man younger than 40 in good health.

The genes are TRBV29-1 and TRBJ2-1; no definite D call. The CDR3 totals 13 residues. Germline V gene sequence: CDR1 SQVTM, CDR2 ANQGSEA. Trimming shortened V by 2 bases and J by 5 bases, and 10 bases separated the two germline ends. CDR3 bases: TGCAGCGTTGAATTCGTCCAGCACAATGAGCAGTTCTTC. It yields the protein CSVEFVQHNEQFF.

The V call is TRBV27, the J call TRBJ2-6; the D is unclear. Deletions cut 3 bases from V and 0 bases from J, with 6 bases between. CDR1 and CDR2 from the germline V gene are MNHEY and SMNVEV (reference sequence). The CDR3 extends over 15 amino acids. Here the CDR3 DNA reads TGTGCCAGCAGTTTGAGGCGCTCTGGGGCCAACGTCCTGACTTTC. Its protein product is CASSLRRSGANVLTF.

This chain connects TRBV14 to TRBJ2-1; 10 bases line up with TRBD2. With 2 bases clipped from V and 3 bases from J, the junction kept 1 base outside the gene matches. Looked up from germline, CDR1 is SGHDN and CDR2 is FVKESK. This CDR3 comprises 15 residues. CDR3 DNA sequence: TGTGCCAGCAGCCAAATAGCGGGAGGCTACAATGAGCAGTTCTTC. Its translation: CASSQIAGGYNEQFF.

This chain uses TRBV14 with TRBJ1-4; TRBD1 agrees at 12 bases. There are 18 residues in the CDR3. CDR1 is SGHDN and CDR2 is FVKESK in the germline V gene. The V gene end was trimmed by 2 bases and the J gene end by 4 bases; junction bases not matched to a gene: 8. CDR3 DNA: TGTGCCAGCAGCCAACACGGGACAGGGGGCCTTGGTAATGAAAAACTGTTTTTT. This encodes CASSQHGTGGLGNEKLFF. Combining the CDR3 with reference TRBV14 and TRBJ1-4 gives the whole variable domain EAGVTQFPSHSVIEKGQTVTLRCDPISGHDNLYWYRRVMGKEIKFLLHFVKESKQDESGMPNNRFLAERTGGTYSTLKVQPAELEDSGVYFCASSQHGTGGLGNEKLFFGSGTQLSVL.

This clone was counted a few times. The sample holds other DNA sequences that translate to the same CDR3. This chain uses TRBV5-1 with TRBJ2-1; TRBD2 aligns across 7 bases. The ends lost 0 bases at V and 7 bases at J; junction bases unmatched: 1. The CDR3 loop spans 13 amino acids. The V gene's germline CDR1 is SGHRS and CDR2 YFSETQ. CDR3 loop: CASSLAGGNEQFF. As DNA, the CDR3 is TGCGCCAGCAGCTTGGCCGGGGGGAATGAGCAGTTCTTC.

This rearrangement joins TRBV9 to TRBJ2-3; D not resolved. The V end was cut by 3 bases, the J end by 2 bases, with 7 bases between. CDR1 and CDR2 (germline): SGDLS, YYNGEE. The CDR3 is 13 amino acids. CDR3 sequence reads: CASSGSPTDTQYF. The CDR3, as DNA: TGTGCCAGCAGCGGTTCCCCCACAGATACGCAGTATTTT.

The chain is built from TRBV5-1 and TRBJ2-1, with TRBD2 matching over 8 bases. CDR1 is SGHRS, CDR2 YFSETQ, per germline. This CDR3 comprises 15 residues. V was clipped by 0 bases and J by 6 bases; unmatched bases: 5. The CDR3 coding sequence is TGCGCCAGCAGCTTGGCCGTGCGGGAGGCCAATGAGCAGTTCTTC. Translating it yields CASSLAVREANEQFF.

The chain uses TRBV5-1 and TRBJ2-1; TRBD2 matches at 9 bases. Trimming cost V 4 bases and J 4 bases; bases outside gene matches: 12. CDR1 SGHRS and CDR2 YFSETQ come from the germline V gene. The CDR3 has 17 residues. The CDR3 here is CASSRGLAEDKYNEQFF. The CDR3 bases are TGCGCCAGCAGCAGGGGACTAGCAGAAGATAAATACAATGAGCAGTTCTTC. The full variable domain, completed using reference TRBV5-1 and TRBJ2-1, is KAGVTQTPRYLIKTRGQQVTLSCSPISGHRSVSWYQQTPGQGLQFLFEYFSETQRNKGNFPGRFSGRQFSNSRSEMNVSTLELGDSALYLCASSRGLAEDKYNEQFFGPGTRLTVL.

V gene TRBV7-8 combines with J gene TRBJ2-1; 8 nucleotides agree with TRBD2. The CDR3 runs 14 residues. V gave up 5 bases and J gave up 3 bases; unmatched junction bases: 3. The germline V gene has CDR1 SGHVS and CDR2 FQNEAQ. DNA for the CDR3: TGTGCCAGCAGCGCCGGGACTAGCTACAATGAGCAGTTCTTC. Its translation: CASSAGTSYNEQFF.

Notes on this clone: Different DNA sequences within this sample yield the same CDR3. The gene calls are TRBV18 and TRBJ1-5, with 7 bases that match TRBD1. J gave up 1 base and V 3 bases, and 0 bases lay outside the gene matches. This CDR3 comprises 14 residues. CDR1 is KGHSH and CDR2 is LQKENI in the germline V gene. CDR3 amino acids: CASSPDRSNQPQHF. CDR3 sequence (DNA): TGTGCCAGCTCACCGGACAGGAGCAATCAGCCCCAGCATTTT.

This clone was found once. CDR3 in amino acids: CASSNRGVRDTQYF. The CDR3 nucleotides are TGTGCCAGTTCGAACAGGGGAGTGAGAGATACGCAGTATTTT. The chain combines TRBV7-3 with TRBJ2-3, with TRBD1 matching over 7 bases. The CDR3 has 14 amino acids. With 9 bases clipped from V and 5 bases from J, the junction kept 11 bases outside the gene matches. Germline CDR1 SGHTA, CDR2 FQGTGA.

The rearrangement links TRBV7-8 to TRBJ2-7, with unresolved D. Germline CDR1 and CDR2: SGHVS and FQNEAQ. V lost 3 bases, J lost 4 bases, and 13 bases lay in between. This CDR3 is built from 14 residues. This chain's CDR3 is CASSFRSPLYEQYF. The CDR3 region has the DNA TGTGCCAGCAGCTTCAGGAGTCCACTTTACGAGCAGTACTTC. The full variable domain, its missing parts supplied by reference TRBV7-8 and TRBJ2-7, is GAGVSQSPRYKVAKRGQDVALRCDPISGHVSLFWYQQALGQGPEFLTYFQNEAQLDKSGLPSDRFFAERPEGSVSTLKIQRTQQEDSAVYLCASSFRSPLYEQYFGPGTRLTVT.

The CDR3: CASSRTKGGSGETQYF. As DNA, the CDR3 is TGTGCCAGCTCACGTACCAAGGGCGGATCGGGGGAGACCCAGTACTTC. The chain joins TRBV18 to TRBJ2-5; weak D call: TRBD2 (5 bases). Trimming cost V 4 bases and J 5 bases, with 20 bases left between them. Germline V gene data show CDR1 as KGHSH and CDR2 as LQKENI. The CDR3 is 16 amino acids. Together with reference TRBV18 and TRBJ2-5, the CDR3 gives the full variable domain: NAGVMQNPRHLVRRRGQEARLRCSPMKGHSHVYWYRQLPEEGLKFMVYLQKENIIDESGMPKERFSAEFPKEGPSILRIQQVVRGDSAAYFCASSRTKGGSGETQYFGPGTRLLVL.

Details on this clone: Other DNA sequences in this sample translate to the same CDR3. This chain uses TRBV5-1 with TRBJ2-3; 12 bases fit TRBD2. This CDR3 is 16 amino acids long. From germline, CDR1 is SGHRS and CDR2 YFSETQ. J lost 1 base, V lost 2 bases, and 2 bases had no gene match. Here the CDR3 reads CASSLGLAGRTDTQYF. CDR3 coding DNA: TGCGCCAGCAGCTTAGGACTAGCGGGACGCACAGATACGCAGTATTTT. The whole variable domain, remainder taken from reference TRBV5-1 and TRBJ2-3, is KAGVTQTPRYLIKTRGQQVTLSCSPISGHRSVSWYQQTPGQGLQFLFEYFSETQRNKGNFPGRFSGRQFSNSRSEMNVSTLELGDSALYLCASSLGLAGRTDTQYFGPGTRLTVL.

CDR3 residues: CASSWTGGVRTTEAFF. Written as DNA, the CDR3 is TGTGCCAGCAGTTGGACAGGGGGCGTCCGGACCACTGAAGCTTTCTTT. This chain uses TRBV7-2 with TRBJ1-1; TRBD1 agrees at 11 bases. The CDR3 is made up of 16 amino acids. After removal of 6 bases from V and 4 bases from J, the junction contained 10 bases not matched to a gene. Germline-derived CDR1 and CDR2 are SGHTA and FQGNSA.

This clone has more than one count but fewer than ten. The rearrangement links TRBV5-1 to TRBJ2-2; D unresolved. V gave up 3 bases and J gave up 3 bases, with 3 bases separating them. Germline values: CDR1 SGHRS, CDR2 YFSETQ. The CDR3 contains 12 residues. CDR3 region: CASSSYTGELFF. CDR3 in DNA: TGCGCCAGCAGCTCCTACACCGGGGAGCTGTTTTTT.

CDR3 sequence (DNA): TGTGCCAGTAGAATCGGGAGACTAGCGGGCTCCAACACCGGGGAGCTGTTTTTT. Protein product: CASRIGRLAGSNTGELFF. The V call is TRBV19, the J call TRBJ2-2; 10 nucleotides line up with TRBD2. The CDR3 is 18 residues long. Unmatched junction bases numbered 12, after V lost 6 bases and J lost 2 bases. Germline lookup yields CDR1 LNHDA and CDR2 SQIVND (reference sequence).

The CDR3 sequence: CASSLARDDWGAGGYTF. CDR3 coding DNA: TGCGCCAGCAGCTTGGCCCGAGATGATTGGGGGGCCGGTGGCTACACCTTC. The J gene is TRBJ1-2, the V gene TRBV5-1, with a weak D call TRBD1 (6 bases). V gave up 0 bases and J gave up 7 bases, with 22 bases separating them. Germline values: CDR1 SGHRS, CDR2 YFSETQ. The CDR3 consists of 17 residues. Together with reference TRBV5-1 and TRBJ1-2, the CDR3 gives the full variable domain: KAGVTQTPRYLIKTRGQQVTLSCSPISGHRSVSWYQQTPGQGLQFLFEYFSETQRNKGNFPGRFSGRQFSNSRSEMNVSTLELGDSALYLCASSLARDDWGAGGYTFGSGTRLTVV.